This TCR beta chain was obtained from a study of cytomegalovirus exposure and HLA in healthy donors. 13 Jbeta primers and 60 Vbeta primers were used for the PCR. Method: immunoSEQ multiplex PCR; TCRdb's copy keeps in-frame clones and lacks some. The sample lists roughly 120,000 clones, around 80% occurring once. The sample holds a few counts of this clone. The sequence came from a man aged 45-65 years in good health and CMV-seronegative. Material for sequencing was PBMCs.

The CDR3 DNA reads TGTGCCAGCAGTCGACCGGGACAGGGGTACCGTGGCTACACCTTC. This translates into CASSRPGQGYRGYTF. The chain recombines TRBV6-6 with TRBJ1-2; the match to TRBD1 covers 10 bases. V lost 5 bases, J lost 7 bases, and 10 bases stayed unmatched. Germline V lookup: CDR1 MNHNY, CDR2 SVGAGI (reference sequence). This CDR3 has 15 amino acids.